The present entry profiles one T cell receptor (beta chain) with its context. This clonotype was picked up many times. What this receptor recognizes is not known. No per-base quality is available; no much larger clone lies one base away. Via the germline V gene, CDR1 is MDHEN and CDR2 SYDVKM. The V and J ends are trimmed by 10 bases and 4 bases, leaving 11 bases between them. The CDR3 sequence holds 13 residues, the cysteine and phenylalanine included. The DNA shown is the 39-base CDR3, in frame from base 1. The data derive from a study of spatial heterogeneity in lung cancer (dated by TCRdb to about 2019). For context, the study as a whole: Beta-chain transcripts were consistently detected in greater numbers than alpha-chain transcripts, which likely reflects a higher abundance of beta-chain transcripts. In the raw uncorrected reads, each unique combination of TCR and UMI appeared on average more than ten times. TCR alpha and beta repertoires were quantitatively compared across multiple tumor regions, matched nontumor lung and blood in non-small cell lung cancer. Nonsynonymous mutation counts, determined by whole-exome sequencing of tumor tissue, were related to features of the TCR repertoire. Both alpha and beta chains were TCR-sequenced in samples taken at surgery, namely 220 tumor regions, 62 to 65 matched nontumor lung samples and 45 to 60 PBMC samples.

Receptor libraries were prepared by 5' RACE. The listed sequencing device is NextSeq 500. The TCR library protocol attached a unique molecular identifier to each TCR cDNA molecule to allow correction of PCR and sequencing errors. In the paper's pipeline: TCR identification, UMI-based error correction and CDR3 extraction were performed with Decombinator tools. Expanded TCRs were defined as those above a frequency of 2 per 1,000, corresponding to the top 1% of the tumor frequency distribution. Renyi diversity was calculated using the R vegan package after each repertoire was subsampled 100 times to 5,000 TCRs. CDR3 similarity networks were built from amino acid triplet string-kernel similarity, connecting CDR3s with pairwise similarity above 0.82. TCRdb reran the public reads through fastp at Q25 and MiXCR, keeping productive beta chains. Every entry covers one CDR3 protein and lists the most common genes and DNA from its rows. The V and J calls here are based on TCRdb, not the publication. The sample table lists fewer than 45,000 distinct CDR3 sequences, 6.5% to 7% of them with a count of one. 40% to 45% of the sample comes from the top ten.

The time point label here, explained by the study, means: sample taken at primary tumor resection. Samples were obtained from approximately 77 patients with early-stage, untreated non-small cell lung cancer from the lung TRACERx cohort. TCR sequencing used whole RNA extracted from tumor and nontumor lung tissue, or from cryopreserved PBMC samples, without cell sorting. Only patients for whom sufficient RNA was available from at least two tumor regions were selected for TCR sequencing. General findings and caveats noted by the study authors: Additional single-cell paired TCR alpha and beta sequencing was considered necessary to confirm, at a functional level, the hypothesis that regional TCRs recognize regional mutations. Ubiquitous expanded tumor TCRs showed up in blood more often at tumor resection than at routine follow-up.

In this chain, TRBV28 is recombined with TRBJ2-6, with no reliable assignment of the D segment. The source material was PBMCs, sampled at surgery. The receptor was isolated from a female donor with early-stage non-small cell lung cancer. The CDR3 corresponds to CATLTRGANVLTF. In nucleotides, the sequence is TGTGCCACCCTCACAAGGGGGGCCAACGTCCTGACTTTC.